A single sample is the source of the 27 T cell receptor beta chains below, sequenced in a study of PD-L1 blockade in urothelial cancer. Profiling relied on immunoSEQ multiplex PCR, and the TCRdb table lists in-frame clones only, not all of them. Seen here are tens of thousands of clones, approximately 86% observed once, and the top ten hold less than 2%. The time point is: peripheral blood 6 weeks after treatment start. The material sequenced was PBMCs, taken around atezolizumab (anti-PD-L1) treatment. The receptors shown here come from a man in his sixties or seventies with urothelial cancer.

This clone was seen a handful of times. The chain has TRBV6-5 and TRBJ2-3; D may be TRBD2 (5 bases). Germline V gene data show CDR1 as MNHEY and CDR2 as SVGAGI. This CDR3 is built from 14 residues. The V gene lost 6 bases and the J gene lost 1 base, with 11 bases spanning the gap. The CDR3 coding sequence is TGTGCCAGCAGGGCGGGCCTGGGCACAGATACGCAGTATTTT. Its translation: CASRAGLGTDTQYF.

V is TRBV4-2 and J is TRBJ2-2, with 9 bases aligning to TRBD2. Trimming cost V 1 base and J 8 bases; bases outside gene matches: 5. The length of the CDR3 is 15 residues. The germline V gene encodes CDR1 LGHNA and CDR2 YNFKEQ. The CDR3 bases are TGTGCCAGCAGCCAAGCTGGCCTAGCGGGAGGGGAGCTGTTTTTT. It translates to CASSQAGLAGGELFF.

The chain uses TRBV4-3 and TRBJ2-7; TRBD2 is a possible D gene (6 bases). The V end lost 0 bases, the J end lost 6 bases, and 15 bases lay between the germline ends. CDR1 and CDR2 (germline): LGHNA, YSLEER. This CDR3 spans 15 amino acids. The CDR3 reads CASSQDRGIIGEQYF. The CDR3 coding sequence is TGCGCCAGCAGCCAAGATCGGGGGATAATCGGCGAGCAGTACTTC.

This rearrangement joins TRBV19 to TRBJ2-1; D gene unclear. CDR1 and CDR2 from the germline V gene are LNHDA and SQIVND (reference sequence). This CDR3 contains 13 residues. V gave up 5 bases and J gave up 10 bases, with 15 bases separating them. The CDR3 loop is CASSSDWLGEQFF. The CDR3 nucleotides are TGTGCCAGTAGTTCTGACTGGCTTGGGGAGCAGTTCTTC.

The V gene is TRBV11-3, the J gene TRBJ1-2; D unresolved. The CDR3 has 16 residues. CDR1 is SGHNT and CDR2 is YENEEA in the germline V gene. The V end was cut by 5 bases, the J end by 11 bases, with 27 bases between. CDR3 residues: CASSPRFMRADEVYTF. CDR3 DNA: TGTGCCAGCAGCCCGAGGTTTATGCGTGCCGATGAAGTTTACACCTTC.

This chain connects TRBV7-9 to TRBJ1-3; 11 bases map to TRBD1. The germline V gene has CDR1 SEHNR and CDR2 FQNEAQ (reference sequence). The CDR3 is 19 residues long. The ends lost 0 bases at V and 2 bases at J; junction bases unmatched: 9. The CDR3 DNA follows: TGTGCCAGCAGCTTAGCTGGGGCAACGGGACAGGGGGCTGGAAACACCATATATTTT. Its translation: CASSLAGATGQGAGNTIYF. The variable domain in full, with the rest retrieved from reference TRBV7-9 and TRBJ1-3, is DTGVSQNPRHKITKRGQNVTFRCDPISEHNRLYWYRQTLGQGPEFLTYFQNEAQLEKSRLLSDRFSAERPKGSFSTLEIQRTEQGDSAMYLCASSLAGATGQGAGNTIYFGEGSWLTVV.

The chain carries TRBV7-3 and TRBJ1-1; no clear D. This CDR3 region has 13 residues. Germline V gene lookup returns CDR1 SGHTA and CDR2 FQGTGA. V was pared by 3 bases and J by 1 base, with 6 bases between. This chain's CDR3 is CASSFGANTEAFF. The CDR3 nucleotides read TGTGCCAGCAGCTTCGGAGCGAACACTGAAGCTTTCTTT. Full variable domain (outside the CDR3, taken from reference TRBV7-3 and TRBJ1-1): GAGVSQTPSNKVTEKGKYVELRCDPISGHTALYWYRQSLGQGPEFLIYFQGTGAADDSGLPNDRFFAVRPEGSVSTLKIQRTERGDSAVYLCASSFGANTEAFFGQGTRLTVV.

Only one count was recorded for this clone. This chain connects TRBV7-3 to TRBJ2-2; 8 bases align to TRBD2. This CDR3 region has 17 residues. Germline V gene sequence: CDR1 SGHTA, CDR2 FQGTGA. The J segment lost 2 bases and the V segment lost 3 bases, leaving 8 bases of the junction unmatched. CDR3 in amino acids: CASSFGAGEVNTGELFF. The CDR3 bases are TGTGCCAGCAGCTTCGGAGCGGGAGAGGTTAACACCGGGGAGCTGTTTTTT.

J is TRBJ2-1 and V is TRBV7-6; the match to TRBD2 covers 11 bases. The CDR3 is made up of 15 amino acids. Trimming cost V 0 bases and J 8 bases; bases outside gene matches: 3. Germline V gives CDR1 SGHVS, CDR2 FNYEAQ. The CDR3 is CASSLALAGGDEQFF. The DNA of the CDR3 is TGTGCCAGCAGCTTAGCTCTAGCGGGAGGAGATGAGCAGTTCTTC.

The CDR3 spells CASSEGTGTQPQHF. In DNA form, the CDR3 reads TGTGCCAGCAGCGAAGGGACAGGGACCCAGCCCCAGCATTTT. The genes are TRBV6-5 and TRBJ1-5; 9 nucleotides line up with TRBD1. This CDR3 contains 14 residues. After removal of 6 bases from V and 7 bases from J, the junction contained 7 bases not matched to a gene. Germline CDR1 and CDR2: MNHEY and SVGAGI.

This rearrangement joins TRBV2 to TRBJ2-7; 9 positions agree with TRBD2. V gave up 9 bases and J gave up 6 bases; unmatched junction bases: 12. Germline assignment: CDR1 SNHLY and CDR2 FYNNEI. The CDR3 has 14 amino acids. CDR3 loop: CASSKRGVPLEQYF. The CDR3 DNA reads TGTGCCAGTTCTAAGCGGGGGGTCCCACTCGAGCAGTACTTC.

This clone was found a few times. This sequence joins TRBV6-4 and TRBJ1-1, with D maybe TRBD1 (5 bases). The germline V gene has CDR1 MRHNA and CDR2 SNTAGT. V lost 4 bases to trimming and J lost 10 bases, with 19 bases between them. The CDR3 runs to 14 residues. The CDR3 spells CASSATGTGGAAFF. The CDR3 DNA reads TGTGCCAGCAGTGCTACCGGGACCGGGGGAGCAGCTTTCTTT.

This clone was detected once. This chain links TRBV7-2 with TRBJ1-1; D perhaps matches TRBD1 (5 bases). The CDR3 totals 14 residues. Trimming took off 7 bases at V and 4 bases at J, with 16 bases between the two ends. CDR1 SGHTA and CDR2 FQGNSA come from the germline V gene. The chain's CDR3 is CASIKDQGGTEAFF. For the CDR3, the DNA is TGTGCCAGCATCAAAGACCAGGGAGGCACTGAAGCTTTCTTT. Drawing the rest from reference TRBV7-2 and TRBJ1-1, the complete variable domain is GAGVSQSPSNKVTEKGKDVELRCDPISGHTALYWYRQSLGQGLEFLIYFQGNSAPDKSGLPSDRFSAERTGGSVSTLTIQRTQQEDSAVYLCASIKDQGGTEAFFGQGTRLTVV.

The chain recombines TRBV6-5 with TRBJ2-1; D is unresolved. V was trimmed by 2 bases and J by 2 bases, leaving 10 bases between them. This CDR3 spans 15 amino acids. CDR1 and CDR2 from the germline V gene are MNHEY and SVGAGI. For the CDR3, the DNA is TGTGCCAGCAGTTACCAAAAGCCTCCCTACAATGAGCAGTTCTTC. Translating gives CASSYQKPPYNEQFF.

This chain uses TRBV4-1 with TRBJ1-1; 7 bases align to TRBD1. The junction had 1 base not matched to a gene; V was cut back by 3 bases and J by 0 bases. This CDR3 contains 14 residues. Per the germline V gene, CDR1 is MGHRA and CDR2 is YSYEKL. This chain's CDR3 is CASSHDRVNTEAFF. Written as DNA, the CDR3 is TGCGCCAGCAGCCACGACAGGGTGAACACTGAAGCTTTCTTT.

The V call is TRBV21-1, the J call TRBJ1-5; no check of the table's D call, TRBD1, against the DNA was made. TRBV21-1 is noted as a pseudogene. This CDR3 spans 17 amino acids. CDR3 bases: TGTGCCAGCAGCAAATTGGGGCCCCCAGAATTAAACCAGCCCCAGCATTTT. Its protein is CASSKLGPPELNQPQHF.

J is TRBJ2-5 and V is TRBV5-4; 9 bases map to TRBD1. Germline V gene sequence: CDR1 SGHNT, CDR2 YYREEE (reference sequence). V shed 3 bases, J shed 0 bases, and the junction held 6 bases outside the gene matches. The CDR3 is 16 residues long. CDR3 loop: CASSSPTGGYQETQYF. CDR3 nucleotide sequence: TGTGCCAGCAGCTCCCCGACAGGGGGGTACCAAGAGACCCAGTACTTC.

The rearrangement uses TRBV9 and TRBJ1-4; D is uncertain. Trimming took 2 bases from V and 3 from J, leaving 11 bases between them. The CDR3 contains 15 residues. Germline V gene lookup returns CDR1 SGDLS and CDR2 YYNGEE. In DNA form, the CDR3 reads TGTGCCAGCAGCGTCGCCGGGTGGTCTAATGAAAAACTGTTTTTT. Encoded protein: CASSVAGWSNEKLFF.

This rearrangement joins TRBV6-6 to TRBJ1-2; no reliable D call. This CDR3 is built from 14 residues. In germline, CDR1 is MNHNY, CDR2 SVGAGI (reference sequence). V was shortened by 2 bases and J by 7 bases, with 14 bases between the two germline ends. DNA for the CDR3: TGTGCCAGCAGTTACGGAGTCGGGGAGGGTGGCTACACCTTC. Translating gives CASSYGVGEGGYTF.

V and J are TRBV2 and TRBJ2-1; the match to TRBD2 covers 11 bases. V shed 7 bases and J 5 bases; nucleotides not matched to a gene: 4. The CDR3 is 14 amino acids. Germline V CDR1 and CDR2: SNHLY, FYNNEI. The CDR3 is CASNLAGGNNEQFF. The DNA of the CDR3 is TGTGCCAGCAACCTAGCGGGGGGAAACAATGAGCAGTTCTTC.

V is TRBV11-2 and J is TRBJ2-1; weak D call: TRBD2 (5 bases). The CDR3 loop spans 16 amino acids. The germline V gene has CDR1 SGHAT and CDR2 FQNNGV. Trimming cost V 0 bases and J 1 base, with 10 bases left between them. This CDR3 reads CASSLDLAPSYNEQFF. Here the CDR3 DNA reads TGTGCCAGCAGCTTAGACCTAGCCCCGTCCTACAATGAGCAGTTCTTC.

The chain joins TRBV7-9 to TRBJ2-5; D is possibly TRBD2 (6 bases). Trimming removed 5 bases at V and 2 bases at J, with 9 bases between. The CDR3 runs to 13 residues. Germline V gene sequence: CDR1 SEHNR, CDR2 FQNEAQ (reference sequence). The CDR3 sequence is CASSRDWQETQYF. CDR3 DNA sequence: TGTGCCAGCAGCCGGGACTGGCAAGAGACCCAGTACTTC.

This chain uses TRBV5-6 with TRBJ2-7, with D possibly TRBD2 on 5 matching bases. Germline CDR1 is SGHDT and CDR2 is YYEEEE. The CDR3 has 14 residues. The V gene lost 3 bases and the J gene lost 4 bases, with 14 bases spanning the gap. CDR3 DNA: TGTGCCAGCAGCTGGCGTACAAGGGAGTACGAGCAGTACTTC. Encoded protein: CASSWRTREYEQYF.

The chain combines TRBV29-1 with TRBJ1-1; weak D call: TRBD1 (5 bases). The CDR3 extends over 16 amino acids. Germline assignment: CDR1 SQVTM and CDR2 ANQGSEA. V lost 1 base to trimming and J lost 3 bases, with 18 bases between them. CDR3 loop: CSVEGGRDIWDTEAFF. The CDR3 DNA reads as TGCAGCGTTGAAGGTGGCAGGGATATATGGGACACTGAAGCTTTCTTT.

The chain is built from TRBV27 and TRBJ1-3; TRBD1 matches 8 bases. CDR3 length equals 15 residues. CDR1 and CDR2 (germline): MNHEY, SMNVEV (reference sequence). V dropped 5 bases and J dropped 4; count of bases not matched to a gene: 7. The CDR3 nucleotides read TGTGCCAGCAGTCCTCAGGGGGCGCGGGGAAACACCATATATTTT. Its translation is CASSPQGARGNTIYF.

The genes are TRBV11-3 and TRBJ2-7, with D perhaps TRBD2 (5 bases). CDR1 and CDR2 from the germline V gene are SGHNT and YENEEA. The CDR3 is made up of 13 amino acids. V lost 5 bases and J lost 3, with 11 bases in between. The CDR3 here is CASSPGNHYEQYF. The CDR3 DNA reads as TGTGCCAGCAGCCCCGGGAACCACTACGAGCAGTACTTC.

The chain employs TRBV9 and TRBJ2-7, with D possibly TRBD2 on 5 matching bases. Per germline, CDR1 SGDLS and CDR2 YYNGEE. V shed 0 bases and J shed 5 bases, with 12 bases lying between them. CDR3 size: 14 residues. CDR3 amino acids: CASSVALGGNEQYF. Here the CDR3 DNA reads TGTGCCAGCAGCGTAGCCCTCGGAGGCAACGAGCAGTACTTC. Based on the CDR3 plus reference TRBV9 and TRBJ2-7, the full variable domain is DSGVTQTPKHLITATGQRVTLRCSPRSGDLSVYWYQQSLDQGLQFLIQYYNGEERAKGNILERFSAQQFPDLHSELNLSSLELGDSALYFCASSVALGGNEQYFGPGTRLTVT.